The sequence of this T cell receptor (beta chain) was determined in a study of shared clonotypes between healthy human individuals. Unsorted PBMCs provided DNA that was sequenced on ten immunoSEQ deep assay plates. Here immunoSEQ multiplex PCR was the method, and the copy in TCRdb shows in-frame clones only, minus some. The data show roughly 500,000 clones, 79% seen once. Roughly 90 million PBMCs served as the genomic DNA source for unsorted samples. About this clone itself: This could be a read error, since a much larger clone is one nucleotide away.

This sequence originates from a woman aged 40 to 55 in good health. Some clones in this sample may be carry-over from other donors' samples. Material: PBMCs.

Here the CDR3 reads CASSPRANQPQHF. The CDR3 nucleotides are TGTGCCAGCAGCCCAAGGGCCAATCAGCCCCAGCATTTT. This chain links TRBV28 with TRBJ1-5; D is uncertain. The length of the CDR3 is 13 residues. V was clipped by 6 bases and J by 3 bases, with 9 bases between them. From germline, CDR1 is MDHEN and CDR2 SYDVKM.